A few counts support the clone carrying this TCR beta chain. Its antigen remains unknown. This specimen belongs to a study of beta chain features in type 1 diabetes. As for the study in general: Comparable age, gender and cell yields were observed in patients relative to healthy donors. Regarding the study as a whole: Shortening that was moderate but significant affected the TCRB CDR3s of Type 1 diabetes patients in all four CD4+ subsets.

V lost 8 bases to trimming and J lost 3 bases; unmatched junction nucleotides: 5. Per germline, CDR1 KGHSH and CDR2 LQKENI. The CDR3 runs to 14 residues. Expressed TCRB transcripts were sequenced, since all the RNA that had been isolated was reverse transcribed. Clones were read by immunoSEQ multiplex PCR, and TCRdb kept only the in-frame ones, dropping some. Here the sample spans over 200,000 clones, about 11% being singletons. A CD45RO/CCR7/CD25/CD127/CD95/CD27 panel sorted naive, central memory, regulatory and stem cell-like memory CD4+ cells. Purity above 95% was achieved in all sorted populations.

The sequence came from a young man with type 1 diabetes. The sample taken for sequencing was naive CD4+ T cells from blood. The chain links TRBV18 to TRBJ2-2; 8 bases align to TRBD2. The CDR3 DNA sequence: TGTGCCAGCAAAAGCGGGGGACACACCGGGGAGCTGTTTTTT. This codes for CASKSGGHTGELFF. Full variable domain (remainder filled in from reference TRBV18 and TRBJ2-2): NAGVMQNPRHLVRRRGQEARLRCSPMKGHSHVYWYRQLPEEGLKFMVYLQKENIIDESGMPKERFSAEFPKEGPSILRIQQVVRGDSAAYFCASKSGGHTGELFFGEGSRLTVL.